The 28 T cell receptor beta chains reported below all come from one sample, sequenced in a study of cytomegalovirus exposure and HLA in healthy donors. TCRdb keeps only in-frame clones here, not all; method: immunoSEQ multiplex PCR. The data hold 200,000 to 250,000 clones, with roughly 88% observed a single time. Sequencing was carried out using PBMCs. Every receptor here comes from a woman aged 30 to 39 in good health and CMV-seropositive.

The chain is built from TRBV27 and TRBJ2-2; the D gene is possibly TRBD1 (6 bases). Germline V gene data show CDR1 as MNHEY and CDR2 as SMNVEV (reference sequence). Trimming took 6 bases from V and 3 from J, leaving 26 bases between them. This CDR3 is 19 amino acids long. The CDR3 region is CASRLWGAGGAGDTGELFF. CDR3 bases: TGTGCCAGCAGACTATGGGGCGCTGGGGGCGCCGGTGACACCGGGGAGCTGTTTTTT.

The chain employs TRBV7-9 and TRBJ2-7, with 11 bases lining up with TRBD2. The germline V gene has CDR1 SEHNR and CDR2 FQNEAQ (reference sequence). The trim removed 5 bases at V and 1 base at J, leaving 10 bases unmatched. CDR3 size: 17 residues. The CDR3: CASSVDSGTSGSYEQYF. The DNA of the CDR3 is TGTGCCAGCAGCGTAGACTCCGGGACTAGCGGATCCTACGAGCAGTACTTC.

V is TRBV5-1 and J is TRBJ2-5; 10 bases agree with TRBD1. This CDR3 region has 14 residues. V lost 7 bases, J lost 4 bases, and 7 bases stayed unmatched. The germline V gene has CDR1 SGHRS and CDR2 YFSETQ. The CDR3 DNA sequence: TGCGCCAGCGTCCCGGGACAGGGGATAGAGACCCAGTACTTC. This sequence encodes CASVPGQGIETQYF.

The V call is TRBV2, the J call TRBJ2-7; D remains unclear. Germline values: CDR1 SNHLY, CDR2 FYNNEI. V was cut by 3 bases and J by 5 bases, with 5 bases left in between. The CDR3 totals 11 residues. DNA for the CDR3: TGTGCCAGCAGTGAGACGAACGAGCAGTACTTC. Translation gives CASSETNEQYF.

V and J are TRBV2 and TRBJ1-2, with TRBD1 identical over 9 bases. The CDR3 contains 14 residues. The trim removed 7 bases at V and 8 bases at J, leaving 11 bases unmatched. Germline V gives CDR1 SNHLY, CDR2 FYNNEI. The CDR3 DNA reads TGTGCCAGCATTCCGGGACAGGGCTTCGGAGGCTACACCTTC. It yields the protein CASIPGQGFGGYTF.

The chain employs TRBV6-5 and TRBJ1-1; 10 nucleotides line up with TRBD1. In germline, CDR1 is MNHEY, CDR2 SVGAGI. The CDR3 is 15 amino acids. The V and J ends lost 5 bases and 3 bases, in that order; junction bases with no gene match: 6. This CDR3 reads CASSPGTGEYTEAFF. The CDR3 DNA follows: TGTGCCAGCAGTCCCGGGACAGGGGAGTACACTGAAGCTTTCTTT.

This clone was observed a single time. The CDR3 DNA is TGCAGCGTTGAAGATCGTAGGGACAGGAGCACAGATACGCAGTATTTT. It specifies CSVEDRRDRSTDTQYF. The chain employs TRBV29-1 and TRBJ2-3; 8 bases are a match to TRBD1. The CDR3 totals 16 residues. Germline V lookup: CDR1 SQVTM, CDR2 ANQGSEA. Germline trimming cut 0 bases from V and 0 bases from J; bases unmatched to any gene: 5.

This chain uses TRBV28 with TRBJ2-7, with D uncertain. V shed 6 bases and J shed 2 bases, with 8 bases lying between them. Germline V gene sequence: CDR1 MDHEN, CDR2 SYDVKM. The CDR3 has 12 residues. CDR3 region: CASSLIPYEQYF. CDR3 nucleotides: TGTGCCAGCAGCTTAATCCCCTACGAGCAGTACTTC.

This rearrangement joins TRBV6-1 to TRBJ2-7; unclear D gene. The CDR3 consists of 14 residues. Germline loops: CDR1 MNHNS, CDR2 SASEGT. The V gene lost 3 bases and the J gene lost 2 bases, with 11 bases spanning the gap. CDR3 sequence (DNA): TGTGCCAGCAGTGAGGGCCCGAAACCCTACGAGCAGTACTTC. Its protein is CASSEGPKPYEQYF.

This clone was recorded a few times. The genes are TRBV11-2 and TRBJ2-1, with 11 bases matching TRBD2. CDR3 length: 16 amino acids. The germline V gene encodes CDR1 SGHAT and CDR2 FQNNGV. The V and J ends lost 5 bases and 4 bases, in that order; junction bases with no gene match: 7. The CDR3 reads CASSPGTSGLYNEQFF. CDR3 DNA sequence: TGTGCCAGCAGCCCGGGGACTAGCGGACTTTACAATGAGCAGTTCTTC.

The V and J genes are TRBV11-2 and TRBJ1-1; no clear D. The germline V and J ends were trimmed by 1 base and 5 bases, with 5 bases remaining between them. The CDR3 consists of 12 residues. Germline CDR1 SGHAT, CDR2 FQNNGV. The CDR3: CASSLVVTEAFF. In DNA, the CDR3 is TGTGCCAGCAGCTTAGTCGTAACTGAAGCTTTCTTT.

The rearrangement uses TRBV19 and TRBJ2-7; D is perhaps TRBD1 (5 bases). V lost 4 bases to trimming and J lost 0 bases, with 10 bases between them. This CDR3 is 14 amino acids long. Looked up from germline, CDR1 is LNHDA and CDR2 is SQIVND (reference sequence). The CDR3 region has the DNA TGTGCCAGTAGTACAGGGATGGGCTCCTACGAGCAGTACTTC. This translates into CASSTGMGSYEQYF.

The chain employs TRBV9 and TRBJ1-3; tentatively, D is TRBD1 (5 bases). Germline CDR1 reads SGDLS; CDR2 reads YYNGEE. Trimming removed 4 bases from V and 5 bases from J, with 16 bases in between. The CDR3 is made up of 15 amino acids. The CDR3 sequence: CASSYLRTRRNTIYF. In nucleotides, the CDR3 is TGTGCCAGCAGCTACCTGAGGACACGGAGAAACACCATATATTTT.

The chain links TRBV30 to TRBJ1-4, with TRBD1 as a possible D gene (5 bases). This CDR3 is 15 amino acids long. CDR1 and CDR2 (germline): GTSNPN, SVGIG (reference sequence). V was cut by 2 bases and J by 2 bases, with 12 bases left in between. CDR3 nucleotides: TGTGCCTGGAGTCCGGCGGGGGGGACTAATGAAAAACTGTTTTTT. Residues: CAWSPAGGTNEKLFF.

This chain joins TRBV5-8 and TRBJ2-1; no clear D gene. The ends were cut back, 1 base at V and 6 bases at J, with 23 bases in the middle. This CDR3 has 18 residues. Germline V CDR1 and CDR2: SGHTS, YDEGEE. The CDR3 protein is CASSLLGQFLVIGNEQFF. DNA of the CDR3: TGTGCCAGCAGCTTGCTAGGCCAGTTCCTCGTCATAGGCAATGAGCAGTTCTTC.

The CDR3 DNA is TGTGCCAGCAGAAGTACCAGGTCTACCTCGCAGTTCTTC. Translated, it gives CASRSTRSTSQFF. The V call is TRBV27, the J call TRBJ2-1, with D hard to call. The CDR3 runs to 13 residues. V lost 6 bases, J lost 12 bases, and 18 bases lay in between. Germline V gene sequence: CDR1 MNHEY, CDR2 SMNVEV (reference sequence).

V is TRBV28 and J is TRBJ2-5, with TRBD2 matching 9 bases. V trimming: 4 bases; J trimming: 0 bases; junction bases outside the gene matches: 6. The germline V gene has CDR1 MDHEN and CDR2 SYDVKM. This CDR3 is built from 16 residues. For the CDR3, the DNA is TGTGCCAGCAGTTCCTTTAGCGGGAGAAACCAAGAGACCCAGTACTTC. Protein product: CASSSFSGRNQETQYF. The whole variable domain, remainder taken from reference TRBV28 and TRBJ2-5, is DVKVTQSSRYLVKRTGEKVFLECVQDMDHENMFWYRQDPGLGLRLIYFSYDVKMKEKGDIPEGYSVSREKKERFSLILESASTNQTSMYLCASSSFSGRNQETQYFGPGTRLLVL.

V is TRBV6-5 and J is TRBJ2-5; 7 bases line up with TRBD1. CDR1 is MNHEY, CDR2 SVGAGI, per germline. The CDR3 runs to 13 residues. Unmatched junction bases numbered 0, after V lost 0 bases and J lost 5 bases. CDR3 amino acids: CASSYSRGETQYF. The CDR3 DNA reads as TGTGCCAGCAGTTACTCCAGGGGGGAGACCCAGTACTTC.

The chain recombines TRBV5-1 with TRBJ2-3; D is ambiguous. Germline lookup yields CDR1 SGHRS and CDR2 YFSETQ. CDR3 length equals 13 residues. V was pared by 1 base and J by 2 bases, with 5 bases between. CDR3 sequence: CASSLFNTDTQYF. The CDR3 region has the DNA TGCGCCAGCAGCTTGTTCAACACAGATACGCAGTATTTT.

This sequence joins TRBV5-5 and TRBJ2-4; either TRBD1 or TRBD2 may fit D (5 bases each). Trimming took off 5 bases at V and 0 bases at J, with 15 bases between the two ends. CDR1 SGHKS and CDR2 YYEKEE come from the germline V gene (reference sequence). The CDR3 length is 16 residues. This CDR3 is CASRPGQGVAKNIQYF. DNA for the CDR3: TGTGCCAGCAGGCCGGGGCAGGGCGTAGCCAAAAACATTCAGTACTTC.

The V call is TRBV28, the J call TRBJ2-3, with TRBD2 as a possible D gene (5 bases). Germline CDR1 MDHEN, CDR2 SYDVKM. CDR3 length: 17 residues. Trimming removed 1 base at V and 2 bases at J, with 16 bases between. The CDR3 DNA reads as TGTGCCAGCAGTTTATACGGGTTAAGAGGGAACACAGATACGCAGTATTTT. Its protein product is CASSLYGLRGNTDTQYF. The complete variable domain, with remaining parts taken from reference TRBV28 and TRBJ2-3, reads DVKVTQSSRYLVKRTGEKVFLECVQDMDHENMFWYRQDPGLGLRLIYFSYDVKMKEKGDIPEGYSVSREKKERFSLILESASTNQTSMYLCASSLYGLRGNTDTQYFGPGTRLTVL.

To note about this clone: The identical CDR3 is also encoded by other nucleotide sequences in the sample. V and J are TRBV9 and TRBJ1-1, with no clear D. The length of the CDR3 is 13 residues. V lost 2 bases, J lost 2 bases, and 7 bases lay in between. The V gene's germline CDR1 is SGDLS and CDR2 YYNGEE. CDR3: CASSVGPNTEAFF. The CDR3 DNA sequence: TGTGCCAGCAGCGTCGGACCCAACACTGAAGCTTTCTTT.

CDR3 protein: CASSLALAGANEQFF. CDR3 bases: TGCGCCAGCAGCTTGGCCCTAGCGGGAGCTAATGAGCAGTTCTTC. The chain employs TRBV5-1 and TRBJ2-1; 10 bases align to TRBD2. The J segment lost 7 bases and the V segment lost 0 bases, leaving 4 bases of the junction unmatched. Germline CDR1 and CDR2: SGHRS and YFSETQ. The CDR3 spans 15 residues.

This clone showed up just once. V and J are TRBV5-4 and TRBJ1-1, with TRBD1 matching over 8 bases. After removal of 4 bases from V and 0 bases from J, the junction contained 2 bases not matched to a gene. CDR1 is SGHNT, CDR2 YYREEE, per germline (reference sequence). This CDR3 has 14 amino acids. In nucleotides, the CDR3 is TGTGCCAGCAGCAGGACAGGGTTGAACACTGAAGCTTTCTTT. Its translation: CASSRTGLNTEAFF.

This sequence joins TRBV6-1 and TRBJ1-2; 7 bases fit TRBD1. Germline V gene data show CDR1 as MNHNS and CDR2 as SASEGT. Trimming at V came to 4 bases and at J to 5 bases, leaving 1 base not matched to a gene. The CDR3 spans 12 residues. CDR3 in amino acids: CASSGQGYGYTF. CDR3 nucleotides: TGTGCCAGCAGTGGACAGGGTTATGGCTACACCTTC.

The chain joins TRBV2 to TRBJ1-5; D is ambiguous. Between the trimmed V and J ends, which lost 4 bases and 7 bases, there was a span of 11 bases. In germline, CDR1 is SNHLY, CDR2 FYNNEI. The CDR3 runs to 13 residues. CDR3 amino acids: CASSVAGLQPQHF. CDR3 nucleotides: TGTGCCAGCAGTGTGGCCGGGTTGCAGCCCCAGCATTTT.

The rearrangement joins TRBV4-2 to TRBJ1-2; D ambiguous. The CDR3 is made up of 18 amino acids. V dropped 4 bases and J dropped 1 base, with 22 bases sitting between them. In germline, CDR1 is LGHNA, CDR2 YNFKEQ. The CDR3 DNA is TGTGCCAGCAGCCCGCCAGGTGGCAGCCAAATCGATAACTATGGCTACACCTTC. Protein product: CASSPPGGSQIDNYGYTF.

A remark on this clone: The junction shows a germline mismatch at one end, possibly a read error. V and J are TRBV29-1 and TRBJ2-1, with 10 bases fitting TRBD2. Per the germline V gene, CDR1 is SQVTM and CDR2 is ANQGSEA. This CDR3 has 14 amino acids. CDR3 residues: CSAEGASGSDEQFF. The DNA of the CDR3 is TGCAGCGCTGAAGGGGCTAGCGGGAGCGATGAGCAGTTCTTC.